These T cell receptor beta chains were read from a single sample in a study of blood T cell repertoires in COVID-19. The data were produced by immunoSEQ multiplex PCR, yet TCRdb's version contains in-frame clones alone and is incomplete. Seen here are more than 100,000 clones, over 70% observed once, and the top ten hold almost 30%. The sample consisted of peripheral blood. These receptors were collected from a woman in her 70s with acute or convalescent COVID-19. The CDR3 runs from the conserved cysteine through the conserved F or W. A D gene is named only where the DNA matches it firmly. Size values are once, few and many counts, or a class for expanded clones, and some rows have none.

clone_size d_call j_call v_call cdr3_nt cdr3_aa
- - TRBJ1-6 TRBV5-1 TGCGCCAGCAGCTTGTCAGGGGTTAGTTATTCACCCCTCCACTTT CASSLSGVSYSPLHF
- - TRBJ2-7 TRBV3-1/TRBV3-2 TGTGCCAGCAGTAGACAGGTAAACGAGCAGTACTTC CASSRQVNEQYF
once - TRBJ2-3 TRBV11-2 TGTGCCAGCAGCTTAGGAGCCGGGTTAAGCACAGATACGCAGTATTTT CASSLGAGLSTDTQYF
- TRBD1 TRBJ1-3 TRBV6-5 TGTGCCAGCAGACAGGGGGCTTCTGGAAACACCATATATTTT CASRQGASGNTIYF
- TRBD1 TRBJ1-6 TRBV4-2 TGTGCCAGCAGCCAAGAAGGGGGCGGTAGGAATAATTCACCCCTCCACTTT CASSQEGGGRNNSPLHF
- TRBD1 TRBJ1-2 TRBV28 TGTGCCAGCAGTTCAAGGACCACGGGACAGGGGTACTATGGCTACACCTTC CASSSRTTGQGYYGYTF
- TRBD1 TRBJ2-4 TRBV11-3 TGTGCCAGCAGCTCGGACAGGGGTGCCAAAAACATTCAGTACTTC CASSSDRGAKNIQYF
- - TRBJ1-6 TRBV6-5 TGTGCCAGCAGGGATTGGACAGCCCTTAATTCACCCCTCCACTTT CASRDWTALNSPLHF
- - TRBJ1-2 TRBV19 TGTGCCAGTAGTATAGATCCCTACAGCCCTGGCTACACCTTC CASSIDPYSPGYTF
- - TRBJ2-2 TRBV6-6 TGTGCCAGCAGTTACAGGGGTAGGACCACCGGGGAGCTGTTTTTT CASSYRGRTTGELFF
- - TRBJ1-3 TRBV6-5 TGTGCCAGCAGTTTCACAGCAGCCTCTGGAAACACCATATATTTT CASSFTAASGNTIYF
- - TRBJ1-2 TRBV2 TGTGCCAGCAACCCGGGTGGGGGCGCCGGTGGCTACACCTTC CASNPGGGAGGYTF
- - TRBJ2-4 TRBV6-5 TGTGCCAGCAGTTACTCCCCTACTCTTGGCATTCAGTACTTC CASSYSPTLGIQYF
- - TRBJ1-1 TRBV6-1 TGTGCCAGCAGTGAACAACGGGGGACGGTGAACACTGAAGCTTTCTTT CASSEQRGTVNTEAFF
- TRBD2 TRBJ2-2 TRBV7-3 TGTGCCAGCAGGTTGAGCGGGGAGACCGGGGAGCTGTTTTTT CASRLSGETGELFF
once - TRBJ1-1 TRBV3-1/TRBV3-2 TGTGCCAGCAGCCTTGCGGCGGGTGAAGCTTTCTTT CASSLAAGEAFF
few TRBD1 TRBJ1-3 TRBV6-1 TGTGCCAGCAGTGACCGGGACAGGGGGGCAGGAAACACCATATATTTT CASSDRDRGAGNTIYF
- - TRBJ1-1 TRBV3-1/TRBV3-2 TGTGCCAGCAGCCAAGAGTATCAGGGGCTCACTGAAGCTTTCTTT CASSQEYQGLTEAFF
- TRBD2 TRBJ2-7 TRBV30 TGTGCCTGGAGAAGAGCGGGGACCTACGAGCAGTACTTC CAWRRAGTYEQYF
- TRBD2 TRBJ2-1 TRBV11-2 TGTGCCAGCAGCTTAGTTGGTGTCGGGGGGGCCAAGTATGAGCAGTTCTTC CASSLVGVGGAKYEQFF
- - TRBJ1-3 TRBV30 TGTACCTGGACCTCAGGACTTGGAAACACCATATATTTT CTWTSGLGNTIYF
- - TRBJ2-5 TRBV7-9 TGTGCCAGCAGCTCCCAGGGGACCCAGTACTTC CASSSQGTQYF
- TRBD2 TRBJ2-5 TRBV7-3 TGTGCCAGCAGCTTTTTAGCGGGGACGCTTGAGACCCAGTACTTC CASSFLAGTLETQYF
- - TRBJ2-7 TRBV4-2 TGTGCCAGCAGCCAAGTTATCGGACTCACCCCCTCCTACGAGCAGTACTTC CASSQVIGLTPSYEQYF
- TRBD2 TRBJ2-6 TRBV3-1/TRBV3-2 TGTGCCAGCAGCCGGCCTCTAGCGGGGGGCGGTGGGGCCAACGTCCTGACTTTC CASSRPLAGGGGANVLTF